The text below deals with one TCR beta chain. Its antigen is as yet unknown. Unique molecular identifiers were in the cDNA, with template-switch universal primer binding. TCRdb fed the 5' RACE reads into MiXCR, producing one record per CDR3 protein. Of around 490,000 distinct CDR3 sequences listed, more than 13% are singletons. The data are from a study of identical twins. Study-wide results and caveats: Findings came from cross-sectional statistics, without long-term follow-up of donors.

The V end was cut by 4 bases, the J end by 0 bases, with 16 bases between. This CDR3 has 16 amino acids. Germline CDR1 SGHRS, CDR2 YFSETQ. This sample also appeared in a second study, on yellow fever vaccine responses in identical twins. That source reports: Twins' T cell vaccine responses reportedly looked partly convergent, partly personalized.

The sequence came from a woman aged 18-30 years in good health. The sample taken for sequencing was CD4+ T cells sorted from blood. The chain recombines TRBV5-1 with TRBJ1-1; D is perhaps TRBD1 (5 bases). The CDR3 DNA reads TGCGCCAGCAGCCCCCACCAACAGGTAATGAACACTGAAGCTTTCTTT. Amino acid sequence: CASSPHQQVMNTEAFF.